This T cell receptor beta chain comes out of a study of T cells of healthy individuals. There are many counts of this clonotype. The germline gives CDR1 MGHRA, CDR2 YSYEKL. V was cut by 0 bases and J by 1 base, with 9 bases left in between. The CDR3 length is 15 residues. TCRdb reprocessed the 5' RACE reads via MiXCR and lists one record per CDR3 protein. Seen here are about 82,000 distinct CDR3 sequences, approximately 5.4% observed once, and the top ten hold roughly 7.5%. The receptor's source is a female donor in good health. V is TRBV4-1 and J is TRBJ1-1; D ambiguous. CDR3 sequence (DNA): TGCGCCAGCAGCCAAGATAGAAGGGAGAACACTGAAGCTTTCTTT. It yields the protein CASSQDRRENTEAFF.